This note documents a single TCR beta chain sequence. What it binds is not known. Just one base apart from a much larger clone, this may be a read error. V dropped 4 bases and J dropped 2 bases, with 12 bases sitting between them. This CDR3 has 14 residues. Germline CDR1 is SGDLS and CDR2 is YYNGEE. The data are from a study of post-analysis software for immune sequencing data. Whole-study findings and limits: Compared with controls, patients had more of roughly five TRBV segments, including TRBV5-6, TRBV5-1 and TRBV20-1.

Incorporated into the TCR beta cDNA libraries were unique molecular identifiers, which served to reduce PCR and sequencing biases. TCRdb redid the calling of the PCR reads with MiXCR, one entry per CDR3 protein. The sample yields roughly 620,000 distinct CDR3 sequences, 44% seen once. This rearrangement joins TRBV9 to TRBJ1-1, with unresolved D. Sequencing was performed on blood. The clonotype was recovered from a girl between 10 and 17 years old with multiple sclerosis. CDR3 sequence (DNA): TGTGCCAGCAGCCCGTGCATTCATAACACTGAAGCTTTCTTT. Translated: CASSPCIHNTEAFF.